This T cell receptor beta chain was identified in a study of blood T cell repertoires in COVID-19. In the study overall: The samples span acute and convalescent COVID-19 from the United States, Italy and Spain. The analysed material was cDNA or gDNA that came from T cells, B-cell-depleted T cells, or PBMCs.

This CDR3 region has 13 residues. The germline V gene has CDR1 SGDLS and CDR2 YYNGEE. V lost 2 bases, J lost 7 bases, and 3 bases stayed unmatched. Seattle patients were enrolled during active infection and followed longitudinally. Per the original data handling: Estimation of nucleated cell counts was performed using reference gene primer amplification. TCRdb's table, derived via immunoSEQ multiplex PCR, lists solely in-frame clones and lacks some. That table gives V, J and clone size, and the DNA gave D and trimming. The table has 250,000 or so clones, roughly 89% seen once; the top ten hold 2% to 2.5%.

Sequenced material: peripheral blood. The receptor's source is a woman in her sixties with COVID-19, enrolled during active disease. J is TRBJ2-5 and V is TRBV9; 9 nucleotides align to TRBD1. The chain's CDR3 is CASSVRQGGTQYF. The CDR3 DNA reads TGTGCCAGCAGCGTCCGACAGGGGGGGACCCAGTACTTC.